This T cell receptor (beta chain) was obtained from a study of CD8 T cells in ankylosing spondylitis. On this clonotype: No antigen is known for it.

V lost 3 bases and J 2 bases, leaving 17 bases between the germline ends. The germline V gene has CDR1 MDHEN and CDR2 SYDVKM. The CDR3 totals 16 residues. Overall study results and limits: A motif in TCR beta, a set of under ten highly homologous variants, appeared characteristic of ankylosing spondylitis blood. The authors found the disease-linked clones to be CD8+ and relatively rare in peripheral blood.

Quantitative 5'-RACE with molecular barcodes was used to make the TCR beta libraries. TCRdb re-analysed the 5' RACE reads in MiXCR, keeping a single row per CDR3 protein. The data contain around 130,000 distinct CDR3 sequences, about 15% of them singletons. The sample was blood, either unsorted or a sorted T cell fraction (not recorded which). This TCR came from a male donor with ankylosing spondylitis. The chain recombines TRBV28 with TRBJ2-7; D possibly corresponds to TRBD2 (5 bases). CDR3 in DNA: TGTGCCAGCAGTTTTGCCGGAGGCCGAGACACCTACGAGCAGTACTTC. As protein: CASSFAGGRDTYEQYF.